Shown below are 29 T cell receptor beta chains from a single sample sequenced in a study of T cell changes during pregnancy in multiple sclerosis. TCRdb keeps only in-frame clones here, not all; method: immunoSEQ multiplex PCR. Of about 40,000 clones detected, about 92% appear once; the ten largest clones hold about 1.2%. This material consisted of peripheral blood, taken before pregnancy. The receptors stem from a female donor with multiple sclerosis, enrolled in a pregnancy study.

This sequence joins TRBV13 and TRBJ2-7, with D possibly TRBD2 on 5 matching bases. Looked up from germline, CDR1 is PRHDT and CDR2 is FYEKMQ (reference sequence). The CDR3 runs 15 residues. Trimming removed 3 bases at V and 0 bases at J, with 12 bases between. The CDR3 DNA reads as TGTGCCAGCAGCTTGAGGGAAGTGTACTCCTACGAGCAGTACTTC. Its translation: CASSLREVYSYEQYF.

This sequence joins TRBV2 and TRBJ2-1, with 7 positions matching TRBD2. CDR3 length: 15 amino acids. Germline values: CDR1 SNHLY, CDR2 FYNNEI. V was clipped by 7 bases and J by 8 bases; unmatched bases: 14. CDR3 bases: TGTGCCAGCAACCCATTGGCAGGGAGGGCTGATGAGCAGTTCTTC. This encodes CASNPLAGRADEQFF.

The CDR3, as DNA: TGTGCCAGCAGCGTAGGGGGCAGCTCTAATGAAAAACTGTTTTTT. This translates into CASSVGGSSNEKLFF. The genes are TRBV9 and TRBJ1-4; TRBD1 is a possible D gene (5 bases). Germline CDR1 and CDR2: SGDLS and YYNGEE. This CDR3 spans 15 amino acids. The V end was cut by 0 bases, the J end by 3 bases, with 9 bases between.

The chain links TRBV29-1 to TRBJ1-1; the D gene is possibly TRBD1 (6 bases). Germline V gene sequence: CDR1 SQVTM, CDR2 ANQGSEA. V was shortened by 6 bases and J by 4 bases, with 15 bases between the two germline ends. This CDR3 has 13 residues. The CDR3 is CSVQPRGGTEAFF. As DNA, the CDR3 is TGCAGCGTCCAACCTAGAGGGGGCACTGAAGCTTTCTTT.

The chain combines TRBV28 with TRBJ2-2; no reliable D call. CDR1 and CDR2 (germline): MDHEN, SYDVKM. CDR3 length: 14 residues. The V and J ends lost 6 bases and 0 bases respectively, with 8 bases between them. The CDR3 coding sequence is TGTGCCAGCAGAAACAGACCGAACACCGGGGAGCTGTTTTTT. This codes for CASRNRPNTGELFF.

This sequence joins TRBV5-5 and TRBJ2-1; unclear D gene. The V gene's germline CDR1 is SGHKS and CDR2 YYEKEE (reference sequence). V dropped 0 bases and J dropped 1 base, with 8 bases sitting between them. This CDR3 region has 15 residues. The CDR3 sequence: CASSLASQSYNEQFF. DNA of the CDR3: TGTGCCAGCAGCTTGGCTAGTCAGTCCTACAATGAGCAGTTCTTC.

J is TRBJ2-3 and V is TRBV18; TRBD2 matches at 7 bases. This CDR3 is 16 amino acids long. V gave up 3 bases and J gave up 1 base; unmatched junction bases: 7. CDR1 KGHSH and CDR2 LQKENI come from the germline V gene. The CDR3: CASSPVASGGTDTQYF. In DNA, the CDR3 is TGTGCCAGCTCACCGGTGGCTAGCGGAGGCACAGATACGCAGTATTTT.

This chain joins TRBV28 and TRBJ2-5, with 7 nucleotides matching TRBD2. The CDR3 covers 12 residues. Trimming took 4 bases from V and 4 from J; bases not matched to a gene: 0. The V gene's germline CDR1 is MDHEN and CDR2 SYDVKM. The CDR3 region is CASSWGGETQYF. The DNA of the CDR3 is TGTGCCAGCAGTTGGGGGGGAGAGACCCAGTACTTC.

This rearrangement joins TRBV19 to TRBJ2-3, with 11 bases fitting TRBD1. The trim removed 7 bases at V and 2 bases at J, leaving 5 bases unmatched. Germline V CDR1 and CDR2: LNHDA, SQIVND (reference sequence). The CDR3 is 15 amino acids. CDR3 amino acids: CASIRTGGLTDTQYF. In DNA, the CDR3 is TGTGCCAGTATCCGGACAGGGGGCCTCACAGATACGCAGTATTTT.

The V and J genes are TRBV7-9 and TRBJ2-3; 10 nucleotides line up with TRBD1. CDR1 and CDR2 (germline): SEHNR, FQNEAQ (reference sequence). With V trimmed by 6 bases and J by 11 bases, 8 bases remained unmatched. This CDR3 has 13 amino acids. CDR3 region: CASRSGQGVMQYF. In DNA, the CDR3 is TGTGCCAGCAGATCAGGACAGGGGGTTATGCAGTATTTT. The full variable domain, its missing parts supplied by reference TRBV7-9 and TRBJ2-3, is DTGVSQNPRHKITKRGQNVTFRCDPISEHNRLYWYRQTLGQGPEFLTYFQNEAQLEKSRLLSDRFSAERPKGSFSTLEIQRTEQGDSAMYLCASRSGQGVMQYFGPGTRLTVL.

The rearrangement links TRBV6-4 to TRBJ2-1, with a tentative D call TRBD2 (6 bases). The germline gives CDR1 MRHNA, CDR2 SNTAGT. The CDR3 extends over 14 amino acids. V was cut by 5 bases and J by 5 bases, with 13 bases left in between. The CDR3 loop reads CASSPGLENNEQFF. For the CDR3, the DNA is TGTGCCAGCAGTCCGGGACTGGAAAACAATGAGCAGTTCTTC.

The chain uses TRBV7-2 and TRBJ2-6; tentative D call: TRBD1 (5 bases). There are 17 residues in the CDR3. Germline V gene lookup returns CDR1 SGHTA and CDR2 FQGNSA. Trimming removed 2 bases from V and 4 bases from J, with 15 bases in between. CDR3 in DNA: TGTGCCAGCAGCTTATGGGGTACAGGATCAGGGGCCAACGTCCTGACTTTC. It specifies CASSLWGTGSGANVLTF.

The chain recombines TRBV4-3 with TRBJ1-4; 8 bases are a match to TRBD1. V shed 0 bases, J shed 2 bases, and the junction held 5 bases outside the gene matches. Germline CDR1 is LGHNA and CDR2 is YSLEER. This CDR3 has 17 amino acids. The CDR3 DNA is TGCGCCAGCAGCCAAGAAGGACAGGGAGCCACTAATGAAAAACTGTTTTTT. Amino acids: CASSQEGQGATNEKLFF.

This rearrangement joins TRBV4-2 to TRBJ2-1, with 9 positions matching TRBD2. With 0 bases clipped from V and 8 bases from J, the junction kept 8 bases outside the gene matches. From germline, CDR1 is LGHNA and CDR2 YNFKEQ. The CDR3 totals 16 residues. The CDR3 sequence is CASSQEASGISDEQFF. The CDR3 DNA reads as TGTGCCAGCAGCCAAGAGGCTAGCGGGATTTCGGATGAGCAGTTCTTC.

The chain recombines TRBV27 with TRBJ2-7, with 9 positions matching TRBD1. The junction had 7 bases not matched to a gene; V was cut back by 11 bases and J by 2 bases. This CDR3 contains 13 residues. Germline CDR1 and CDR2: MNHEY and SMNVEV (reference sequence). The DNA for the CDR3 is TGTGCCGGAAACAGGGGGCGTCCCTACGAGCAGTACTTC. This encodes CAGNRGRPYEQYF.

With respect to this clone: The sample holds other DNA sequences that translate to the same CDR3. The chain employs TRBV30 and TRBJ1-1, with no clear D. Germline V gene lookup returns CDR1 GTSNPN and CDR2 SVGIG (reference sequence). V dropped 0 bases and J dropped 3 bases, with 8 bases sitting between them. The CDR3 spans 13 residues. The chain's CDR3 is CAWSVQSDTEAFF. In DNA, the CDR3 is TGTGCCTGGAGTGTACAAAGCGACACTGAAGCTTTCTTT.

In this sample, this clone turned up once. The chain has TRBV19 and TRBJ2-5; perhaps TRBD1 as D (6 bases). Germline V gene lookup returns CDR1 LNHDA and CDR2 SQIVND (reference sequence). Trimming stripped 7 bases from V and 5 bases from J, with 23 bases between. The CDR3 covers 16 residues. The CDR3 DNA sequence: TGTGCCAGTACCCCCGCGCCCGGCAGGGGTGGGGAGACCCAGTACTTC. It encodes CASTPAPGRGGETQYF.

This clone was seen only once. The chain recombines TRBV18 with TRBJ1-2; TRBD1 agrees at 7 bases. CDR1 KGHSH and CDR2 LQKENI come from the germline V gene. With 3 bases clipped from V and 9 bases from J, the junction kept 13 bases outside the gene matches. The CDR3 extends over 15 amino acids. CDR3 loop: CASSPSAGGRDSYTF. CDR3 sequence (DNA): TGTGCCAGCTCACCTTCGGCAGGGGGACGTGATAGCTACACCTTC.

The chain joins TRBV29-1 to TRBJ2-3; TRBD2 agrees at 7 bases. V gave up 2 bases and J gave up 3 bases; unmatched junction bases: 8. This CDR3 comprises 15 residues. CDR1 is SQVTM and CDR2 is ANQGSEA in the germline V gene. The CDR3 sequence: CSVERVVGGTDTQYF. The CDR3 DNA follows: TGCAGCGTTGAAAGGGTGGTCGGGGGGACAGATACGCAGTATTTT.

This clone was detected only once. The chain links TRBV6-5 to TRBJ1-1, with D perhaps TRBD1 (5 bases). The CDR3 runs 14 residues. CDR1 and CDR2 from the germline V gene are MNHEY and SVGAGI. The V end was cut by 4 bases, the J end by 4 bases, with 13 bases between. This CDR3 is CASSWGTGGTEAFF. The CDR3 bases are TGTGCCAGCAGTTGGGGGACGGGGGGCACTGAAGCTTTCTTT.

The chain combines TRBV5-1 with TRBJ2-7; D call uncertain. Looked up from germline, CDR1 is SGHRS and CDR2 is YFSETQ. This CDR3 contains 13 residues. V was pared by 4 bases and J by 5 bases, with 13 bases between. The CDR3 sequence is CASSPAVSNEQYF. The CDR3 DNA sequence: TGCGCCAGCAGCCCCGCGGTGTCAAACGAGCAGTACTTC.

The rearrangement joins TRBV9 to TRBJ1-3; the D gene is possibly TRBD1 (5 bases). The V end lost 5 bases, the J end lost 9 bases, and 24 bases lay between the germline ends. This CDR3 comprises 16 residues. Germline CDR1 is SGDLS and CDR2 is YYNGEE. CDR3: CASSGFGTREVTTIYF. CDR3 nucleotides: TGTGCCAGCAGTGGTTTTGGGACCCGGGAGGTCACCACCATATATTTT.

The chain employs TRBV7-9 and TRBJ1-3; 7 nucleotides match TRBD1. Trimming at V came to 5 bases and at J to 3 bases, leaving 1 base not matched to a gene. Per germline, CDR1 SEHNR and CDR2 FQNEAQ (reference sequence). The CDR3 covers 13 residues. The CDR3 here is CASSRQGGNTIYF. The DNA for the CDR3 is TGTGCCAGCAGCCGACAGGGTGGAAACACCATATATTTT. Supplemented by reference TRBV7-9 and TRBJ1-3, the full variable domain reads DTGVSQNPRHKITKRGQNVTFRCDPISEHNRLYWYRQTLGQGPEFLTYFQNEAQLEKSRLLSDRFSAERPKGSFSTLEIQRTEQGDSAMYLCASSRQGGNTIYFGEGSWLTVV.

V usage is TRBV5-6 and J usage is TRBJ1-5; maybe TRBD1 (5 bases). The V end was cut by 4 bases, the J end by 0 bases, with 14 bases between. The length of the CDR3 is 16 residues. Germline loops: CDR1 SGHDT, CDR2 YYEEEE. This CDR3 reads CASSQTADNSNQPQHF. The CDR3 DNA sequence: TGTGCCAGCAGCCAGACAGCAGACAATAGCAATCAGCCCCAGCATTTT.

The chain combines TRBV19 with TRBJ2-1, with D possibly TRBD1 on 5 matching bases. Germline assignment: CDR1 LNHDA and CDR2 SQIVND (reference sequence). The CDR3 totals 15 residues. The germline V and J ends were trimmed by 2 bases and 4 bases, with 12 bases remaining between them. This CDR3 is CASSISGRVYNEQFF. Written as DNA, the CDR3 is TGTGCCAGTAGTATAAGTGGCAGGGTTTACAATGAGCAGTTCTTC.

This chain links TRBV9 with TRBJ2-7; possibly TRBD2 for D (6 bases). The CDR3 runs to 15 residues. Per the germline V gene, CDR1 is SGDLS and CDR2 is YYNGEE. Trimming took 3 bases from V and 3 from J, leaving 16 bases between them. The CDR3 DNA reads as TGTGCCAGCAGCGCCTTGGGCCGGGAGTACTACGAGCAGTACTTC. Translated, it gives CASSALGREYYEQYF.

This chain uses TRBV6-5 with TRBJ2-5, with 7 bases identical to TRBD1. The CDR3 is made up of 14 amino acids. Looked up from germline, CDR1 is MNHEY and CDR2 is SVGAGI. V shed 4 bases and J 4 bases; nucleotides not matched to a gene: 6. CDR3 coding DNA: TGTGCCAGCAGTTCCCGACAGGGTGGAGAGACCCAGTACTTC. As protein: CASSSRQGGETQYF.

V and J are TRBV9 and TRBJ2-2; a weak D match, TRBD2 (6 bases). The CDR3 is made up of 17 amino acids. V shed 3 bases and J shed 5 bases, with 20 bases lying between them. Germline CDR1 is SGDLS and CDR2 is YYNGEE. For the CDR3, the DNA is TGTGCCAGCAGCGCGAGCGGGCTCTCTTTAGGGACCGGGGAGCTGTTTTTT. This encodes CASSASGLSLGTGELFF.

The V call is TRBV5-1, the J call TRBJ2-1; TRBD2 matches at 8 bases. After removal of 3 bases from V and 4 bases from J, the junction contained 12 bases not matched to a gene. Germline lookup yields CDR1 SGHRS and CDR2 YFSETQ. The CDR3 runs to 17 residues. This CDR3 is CASSSGLAGGSYNEQFF. CDR3 nucleotides: TGCGCCAGCAGCTCCGGACTAGCCGGGGGAAGTTACAATGAGCAGTTCTTC.